This T cell receptor (beta chain) was identified during a study of neurological immune-mediated disorders. TCRdb analysed the 5' RACE reads with MiXCR anew, one entry per CDR3 protein. The sample lists 75,000 to 85,000 distinct CDR3 sequences, about 15% occurring once. V trimming: 4 bases; J trimming: 1 base; junction bases outside the gene matches: 14. Germline V CDR1 and CDR2: SGHTS, YDEGEE. CDR3 length equals 19 residues. Many counts were recorded for this clonotype. This TCR derives from a woman between 40 and 55 years old in good health. The rearrangement joins TRBV5-8 to TRBJ2-3; 11 bases fit TRBD2. The sequenced material came from PBMCs. CDR3 DNA sequence: TGTGCCAGCAGCCCGCCCCCCGGGACTAGCGGTTGGGGCACAGATACGCAGTATTTT. Translated: CASSPPPGTSGWGTDTQYF.